These T cell receptor beta chains were read from a single sample in a study of blood T cell repertoires in COVID-19. Sequencing used immunoSEQ multiplex PCR; TCRdb keeps in-frame clones, though not all of them. In the table there are about 200,000 clones, approximately 82% of which are singletons. Sequenced sample: peripheral blood. The receptor source for this set is a human donor in a cohort sampled during active COVID-19. Both conserved end residues are part of each CDR3.

TRBJ2-1 | TRBV4-2 | CASSQDLRGNEQFF
TRBJ2-5 | TRBV7-9 | CASSLGPETQYF
TRBJ1-2 | TRBV28 | CASTVTGARAGYTF
TRBJ1-1 | TRBV27 | CASKEGLTMNTEAFF
TRBJ2-3 | TRBV29-1 | CSVERARDTQYF
TRBJ1-3 | TRBV15 | CATSFRDSRNTIYF
TRBJ2-2 | TRBV4-1 | CASSQHGRVGAGELFF
TRBJ2-7 | TRBV5-4 | CASSRRGAGGEQYF
TRBJ1-6 | TRBV27 | CASSLSAVYNSPLHF
TRBJ1-1 | TRBV3-1/TRBV3-2 | CASSPGPDKDTEAFF
TRBJ1-4 | TRBV6-6 | CASSYGGRANEKLFF
TRBJ1-5 | TRBV10-1 | CASSGRDYSNQPQHF
TRBJ2-1 | TRBV7-6 | CASSSRLAGLNYNEQFF
TRBJ2-1 | TRBV28 | CASSLLAGGPYNEQFF
TRBJ2-5 | TRBV5-4 | CASSLGGNNQETQYF
TRBJ2-5 | TRBV30 | CAWSGLFLGRARVAETQYF
TRBJ2-5 | TRBV7-2 | CASSLDRKETQYF
TRBJ2-3 | TRBV30 | CAWTSGSTDTQYF
TRBJ2-1 | TRBV4-1 | CASSQDHGSPSYNEQFF
TRBJ2-1 | TRBV19 | CASSLRTSGVTYNEQFF
TRBJ1-1 | TRBV7-9 | CASSSLTGVVAMNTEAFF